This T cell receptor beta chain was sequenced for a study of T-cell reconstitution after alpha-beta-depleted transplantation in children. This clonotype was observed a few times. During its preparation, the TCRbeta library received unique molecular identifiers. TCRdb redid the calling of the PCR reads with MiXCR, one entry per CDR3 protein. This sample carries about 340,000 distinct CDR3 sequences, 10% of them seen once, and the ten largest clones take 2% to 3%. In germline, CDR1 is SGHRS, CDR2 YFSETQ. V gave up 4 bases and J gave up 8 bases; unmatched junction bases: 9. CDR3 size: 14 residues. Sequenced material: PBMCs from the stem cell graft donor, taken from the stem cell graft. The rearrangement links TRBV5-1 to TRBJ1-2; 9 nucleotides match TRBD1. The TCR sequence derives from a human donor who donated a stem cell graft to a child with acute lymphoblastic leukemia. This CDR3 reads CASSQTGGVQGYTF. CDR3 DNA: TGCGCCAGCAGCCAAACAGGGGGCGTCCAGGGCTACACCTTC.